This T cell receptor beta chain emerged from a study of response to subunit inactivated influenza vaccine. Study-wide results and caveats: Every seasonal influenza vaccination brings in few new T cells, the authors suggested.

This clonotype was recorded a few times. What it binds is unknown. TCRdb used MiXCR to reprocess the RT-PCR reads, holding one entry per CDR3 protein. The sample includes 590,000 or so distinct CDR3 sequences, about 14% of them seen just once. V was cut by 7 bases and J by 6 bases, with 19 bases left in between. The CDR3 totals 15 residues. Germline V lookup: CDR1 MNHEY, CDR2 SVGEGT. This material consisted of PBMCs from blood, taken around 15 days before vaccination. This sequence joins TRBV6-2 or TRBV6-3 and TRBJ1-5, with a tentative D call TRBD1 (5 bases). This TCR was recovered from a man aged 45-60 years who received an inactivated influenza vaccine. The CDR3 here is CASTEQLTRGQPQHF. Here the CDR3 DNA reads TGTGCCAGCACCGAACAGCTCACTAGGGGTCAGCCCCAGCATTTT.